This passage covers 15 T cell receptor beta chains from one sample sequenced in a study of blood T cell repertoires in COVID-19. Using immunoSEQ multiplex PCR, the repertoire was profiled, and TCRdb retains in-frame clones only, with some absent. The sample lists 70,000 to 90,000 clones; 85% were seen once. Sequencing input: peripheral blood. The receptors come from a man aged 55 to 70 with acute or convalescent COVID-19.

The V gene is TRBV5-1, the J gene TRBJ2-7; 9 positions match TRBD1. Germline V CDR1 and CDR2: SGHRS, YFSETQ. V was pared by 3 bases and J by 7 bases, with 11 bases of the junction left unmatched. The CDR3 has 15 amino acids. In nucleotides, the CDR3 is TGCGCCAGCAGCTGGGGGCCGGGACAGGGTTTAGAGCAGTACTTC. It yields the protein CASSWGPGQGLEQYF.

This chain's CDR3 is CASGLVRSEQYF. The CDR3 region has the DNA TGTGCTAGTGGTTTGGTACGCAGCGAGCAGTACTTC. This sequence joins TRBV12-5 and TRBJ2-7; unclear D gene. The CDR3 is 12 amino acids. The V gene lost 0 bases and the J gene lost 6 bases, with 6 bases spanning the gap. Germline lookup yields CDR1 LGHNT and CDR2 FRNRAP.

This chain links TRBV5-1 with TRBJ2-1; 7 positions match TRBD2. Germline V gives CDR1 SGHRS, CDR2 YFSETQ. J gave up 5 bases and V 0 bases, and 2 bases lay outside the gene matches. This CDR3 has 14 amino acids. CDR3 residues: CASSLAGRHNEQFF. The CDR3 nucleotides are TGCGCCAGCAGCTTGGCCGGGAGGCACAATGAGCAGTTCTTC.

The V and J genes are TRBV30 and TRBJ1-2; the D is unclear. CDR1 and CDR2 from the germline V gene are GTSNPN and SVGIG (reference sequence). Trimming removed 0 bases from V and 3 bases from J, with 11 bases in between. The length of the CDR3 is 14 residues. CDR3 nucleotide sequence: TGTGCCTGGAGTGTAGCGGAGGGCTACTATGGCTACACCTTC. Translation gives CAWSVAEGYYGYTF.

The chain uses TRBV7-2 and TRBJ2-7, with D maybe TRBD2 (6 bases). The CDR3 sequence is 15 residues long. The germline V gene has CDR1 SGHTA and CDR2 FQGNSA. V was clipped by 5 bases and J by 5 bases, with 19 bases between them. CDR3 sequence: CASSGGGALRDEQYF. The CDR3 bases are TGTGCCAGCAGCGGAGGCGGGGCCCTCCGCGACGAGCAGTACTTC.

The gene calls are TRBV12-3 or TRBV12-4 and TRBJ1-2, with a tentative D call TRBD1 (5 bases). The CDR3 length is 13 residues. V lost 6 bases to trimming and J lost 2 bases, with 10 bases between them. CDR3 region: CASSRTLNYGYTF. In nucleotides, the CDR3 is TGTGCCAGCAGCAGGACACTGAACTATGGCTACACCTTC.

The CDR3 reads CASSTPGGPQHF. CDR3 coding DNA: TGTGCCAGCAGCACCCCGGGGGGGCCCCAGCATTTT. V gene TRBV7-6 combines with J gene TRBJ1-5, with a possible D match to TRBD1 (5 bases). The V gene's germline CDR1 is SGHVS and CDR2 FNYEAQ. Trimming shortened V by 5 bases and J by 9 bases, and 11 bases separated the two germline ends. This CDR3 region has 12 residues.

The V and J genes are TRBV19 and TRBJ1-5; 7 nucleotides match TRBD1. CDR1 and CDR2 (germline): LNHDA, SQIVND (reference sequence). J lost 2 bases, V lost 6 bases, and 10 bases had no gene match. The CDR3 sequence is 16 residues long. CDR3 in DNA: TGTGCCAGTAGGTCACCACAGGGGTTGGGCAATCAGCCCCAGCATTTT. Amino acids: CASRSPQGLGNQPQHF.

This chain links TRBV19 with TRBJ1-2; 10 bases map to TRBD1. Looked up from germline, CDR1 is LNHDA and CDR2 is SQIVND (reference sequence). With V trimmed by 6 bases and J by 7 bases, 5 bases remained unmatched. CDR3 length: 13 amino acids. The CDR3 protein is CASSDRGRAGYTF. For the CDR3, the DNA is TGTGCCAGTAGCGACAGGGGGCGGGCTGGCTACACCTTC. Full variable domain (outside the CDR3, taken from reference TRBV19 and TRBJ1-2): DGGITQSPKYLFRKEGQNVTLSCEQNLNHDAMYWYRQDPGQGLRLIYYSQIVNDFQKGDIAEGYSVSREKKESFPLTVTSAQKNPTAFYLCASSDRGRAGYTFGSGTRLTVV.

The chain employs TRBV30 and TRBJ2-2; D is uncertain. Trimming removed 1 base at V and 3 bases at J, with 9 bases between. Germline V gene sequence: CDR1 GTSNPN, CDR2 SVGIG (reference sequence). The CDR3 runs 14 residues. Here the CDR3 DNA reads TGTGCCTGGAGTGGGGCTCGGTACACCGGGGAGCTGTTTTTT. Amino acid sequence: CAWSGARYTGELFF.

In the case of this clone: It is unclear where the CDR3 begins or ends on the DNA, so no DNA is shown, and the CDR3 is as TCRdb lists it. This chain connects TRBV2 to TRBJ1-4. Germline V gene lookup returns CDR1 SNHLY and CDR2 FYNNEI. The CDR3 region is 15 residues in length, termini included. CDR3 region: CASSTSVRTYEKLFF.

In its sample, this clone was seen a few times. This chain uses TRBV11-2 with TRBJ1-3; possible D gene TRBD1, 5 bases. There are 14 residues in the CDR3. Trimming took 3 bases from V and 4 from J, leaving 10 bases between them. CDR1 is SGHAT and CDR2 is FQNNGV in the germline V gene. The CDR3 bases are TGTGCCAGCAGCTTGAAGACAGCGGGAAACACCATATATTTT. Translated: CASSLKTAGNTIYF.

The rearrangement uses TRBV29-1 and TRBJ2-5; weak D call: TRBD2 (6 bases). CDR1 and CDR2 (germline): SQVTM, ANQGSEA. The CDR3 has 12 residues. V dropped 6 bases and J dropped 5 bases, with 13 bases sitting between them. The CDR3: CSVEGWGETQYF. CDR3 coding DNA: TGCAGCGTGGAGGGGTGGGGGGAGACCCAGTACTTC.

This rearrangement joins TRBV5-1 to TRBJ2-1; TRBD2 agrees at 7 bases. Germline V gene lookup returns CDR1 SGHRS and CDR2 YFSETQ. The V gene end was trimmed by 1 base and the J gene end by 7 bases; junction bases not matched to a gene: 5. The CDR3 has 14 residues. The CDR3 here is CASSLTPLANEQFF. The CDR3 coding sequence is TGCGCCAGCAGCTTGACCCCACTAGCGAATGAGCAGTTCTTC.

This chain joins TRBV19 and TRBJ1-5, with D tentatively TRBD1 (6 bases). The V end lost 11 bases, the J end lost 2 bases, and 16 bases lay between the germline ends. CDR1 and CDR2 from the germline V gene are LNHDA and SQIVND (reference sequence). The CDR3 consists of 14 residues. Here the CDR3 DNA reads TGTGCCGCCGGCGGCAGGGGAGGCAATCAGCCCCAGCATTTT. It encodes CAAGGRGGNQPQHF.